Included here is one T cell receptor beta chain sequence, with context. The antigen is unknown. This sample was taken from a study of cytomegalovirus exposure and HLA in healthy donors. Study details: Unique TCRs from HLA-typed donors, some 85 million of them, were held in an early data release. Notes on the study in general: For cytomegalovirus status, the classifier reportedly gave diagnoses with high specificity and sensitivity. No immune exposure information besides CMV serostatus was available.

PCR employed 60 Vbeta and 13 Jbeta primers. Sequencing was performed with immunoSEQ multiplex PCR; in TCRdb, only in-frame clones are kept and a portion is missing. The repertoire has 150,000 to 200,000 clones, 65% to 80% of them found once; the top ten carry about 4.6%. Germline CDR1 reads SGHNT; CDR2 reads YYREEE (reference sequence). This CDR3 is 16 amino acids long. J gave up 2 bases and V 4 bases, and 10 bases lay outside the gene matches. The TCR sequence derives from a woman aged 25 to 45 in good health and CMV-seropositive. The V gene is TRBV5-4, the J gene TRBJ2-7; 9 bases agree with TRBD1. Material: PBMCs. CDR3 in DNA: TGTGCCAGCAGCCTACCACCGGGACAGGGAACCTACGAGCAGTACTTC. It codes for CASSLPPGQGTYEQYF.